A selection of T cell receptor beta chains follows, all from one sample in a study of blood T cell repertoires in COVID-19. Libraries were prepared by immunoSEQ multiplex PCR; TCRdb keeps only in-frame clonotypes and omits some of them. This sample has just over 350,000 clones; around nine tenths occur once, and the top ten carry around 7.5%. The source material was peripheral blood. The receptors here all came from a woman in her fifties or sixties with COVID-19, enrolled during active disease. Both conserved end residues are part of each CDR3. D genes are given only for firm matches. Clone sizes are given selectively: once, few, many, or a class where the clone is expanded.

few	-	TRBV27	TRBJ1-2	CASSLRAGEGYTF	TGTGCCAGCAGTCTCCGAGCGGGGGAGGGCTACACCTTC
-	TRBD1	TRBV19	TRBJ2-1	CASIGQGAGEQFF	TGTGCCAGTATCGGACAGGGGGCCGGTGAGCAGTTCTTC
-	TRBD2	TRBV11-2	TRBJ2-3	CASSLPLAGSTDTQYF	TGTGCCAGCAGCCTCCCTCTAGCGGGGAGCACAGATACGCAGTATTTT
-	-	TRBV4-1	TRBJ1-4	CASSRGGRGEKLFF	TGCGCCAGCAGCCGAGGAGGGAGAGGAGAAAAACTGTTTTTT
-	TRBD1	TRBV7-9	TRBJ2-7	CASSPGQGLIEQYF	TGTGCCAGCTCCCCCGGACAGGGTTTAATCGAGCAGTACTTC
-	TRBD2	TRBV30	TRBJ2-3	CAWSPPAGGTQYF	TGTGCCTGGAGTCCACCCGCGGGAGGTACGCAGTATTTT
-	-	TRBV5-1	TRBJ1-1	CASDDVTGTEAFF	TGCGCCAGCGATGACGTGACGGGAACTGAAGCTTTCTTT
once	TRBD1	TRBV4-1	TRBJ2-5	CASSQEEGQGNVPYQETQYF	TGCGCCAGCAGCCAAGAAGAGGGACAGGGGAACGTTCCGTACCAAGAGACCCAGTACTTC
-	TRBD1	TRBV19	TRBJ1-1	CASTRGSGTEAFF	TGTGCCAGCACCAGGGGGTCGGGTACTGAAGCTTTCTTT
-	TRBD1	TRBV2	TRBJ1-1	CASYGQGQDPRLNTEAFF	TGTGCCAGCTATGGACAGGGTCAAGACCCCAGGCTGAACACTGAAGCTTTCTTT
few	-	TRBV30	TRBJ2-7	CAWSRTTPLEQYF	TGTGCCTGGAGTAGGACTACGCCTCTCGAGCAGTACTTC
-	TRBD1	TRBV13	TRBJ1-2	CASSPDRVDGYTF	TGTGCCAGCAGCCCCGACAGGGTTGATGGCTACACCTTC
-	-	TRBV7-6	TRBJ1-3	CASSLEVAGRSGNTIYF	TGTGCCAGCAGCTTAGAAGTCGCGGGCCGCTCTGGAAACACCATATATTTT
-	-	TRBV5-6	TRBJ1-4	CASSQDGNNEKLFF	TGTGCCAGCAGCCAAGACGGGAATAATGAAAAACTGTTTTTT
-	-	TRBV4-2	TRBJ1-2	CASSQEQYYGYTF	TGTGCCAGCAGCCAAGAACAGTACTATGGCTACACCTTC
-	-	TRBV4-3	TRBJ2-2	CASSRLSGGELFF	TGCGCCAGCAGCCGACTTAGTGGGGGGGAGCTGTTTTTT
-	-	TRBV2	TRBJ2-7	CASSVQGYEQYF	TGTGCCAGCAGTGTGCAGGGGTACGAGCAGTACTTC
-	-	TRBV7-2	TRBJ1-3	CASSSQGPHSGNTIYF	TGTGCCAGCAGCTCACAGGGCCCCCACTCTGGAAACACCATATATTTT
-	TRBD2	TRBV10-3	TRBJ2-5	CAISDSRGGKETQYF	TGTGCCATCAGTGATTCCCGGGGGGGCAAAGAGACCCAGTACTTC
-	-	TRBV25-1	TRBJ1-2	CASSMSGLYNGYTF	TGTGCCAGCAGTATGTCAGGCCTTTACAATGGCTACACCTTC
-	-	TRBV30	TRBJ1-5	CAWGTGSNQPQHF	TGTGCCTGGGGGACGGGTAGCAATCAGCCCCAGCATTTT
-	-	TRBV5-5	TRBJ1-2	CASSRQAGVDGYTF	TGTGCCAGCAGCCGCCAGGCTGGTGTCGATGGCTACACCTTC
-	-	TRBV5-1	TRBJ2-3	CASKDWDTQYF	TGCGCCAGCAAGGACTGGGATACGCAGTATTTT
-	-	TRBV11-2	TRBJ1-3	CASSLVAGMSGNTIYF	TGTGCCAGCAGCTTAGTAGCAGGGATGTCTGGAAACACCATATATTTT
-	-	TRBV7-9	TRBJ1-4	CASSLQGSNEKLFF	TGTGCCAGCAGCTTACAGGGATCTAATGAAAAACTGTTTTTT
-	TRBD1	TRBV7-9	TRBJ1-4	CASSSRNAGQVFHNEKLFF	TGTGCCAGCAGTTCCCGTAACGCGGGACAGGTATTTCATAATGAAAAACTGTTTTTT
-	-	TRBV27	TRBJ2-7	CASSLSSTGSYEQYF	TGTGCCAGCAGTCTCTCTTCGACGGGCTCCTACGAGCAGTACTTC
-	TRBD2	TRBV19	TRBJ2-5	CASSPQLAGVQETQYF	TGTGCCAGTAGTCCCCAACTAGCGGGGGTTCAAGAGACCCAGTACTTC
-	-	TRBV18	TRBJ2-5	CASLTDYQETQYF	TGTGCCAGCTTGACCGACTACCAAGAGACCCAGTACTTC
-	TRBD2	TRBV9	TRBJ2-2	CASSFPGGGLAGVNTGELFF	TGTGCCAGCAGCTTCCCCGGGGGGGGACTAGCGGGGGTTAACACCGGGGAGCTGTTTTTT
-	-	TRBV7-2	TRBJ1-1	CASSPNPLGTGGNTEAFF	TGTGCCAGCAGCCCTAACCCTTTGGGGACGGGGGGTAACACTGAAGCTTTCTTT
-	-	TRBV6-4	TRBJ2-2	CASSDSSANTGELFF	TGTGCCAGCAGTGACTCTAGCGCGAACACCGGGGAGCTGTTTTTT
-	-	TRBV27	TRBJ2-4	CASSFFRGSKNIQYF	TGTGCCAGCAGTTTTTTCAGGGGCTCGAAAAACATTCAGTACTTC